These 7 T cell receptor beta chains originate from one sample sequenced in a study of T cells in Graves' hyperthyroidism and ophthalmopathy. RNA transcripts served as the template for amplifying TCR beta CDR3 regions. The TCR CDR3 was amplified in a first-round RT-PCR using the HTBI primer set. TCRdb fed the multiplex PCR reads into MiXCR, producing one record per CDR3 protein. The table lists over 300,000 distinct CDR3 sequences, approximately 13% of them singletons. Sequenced material: blood. Receptors originate from a woman aged 55-69 years with Graves' hyperthyroidism.

The chain is built from TRBV12-5 and TRBJ2-3, with D perhaps being TRBD1 or TRBD2 (6 bases each). CDR3 length: 15 residues. V was trimmed by 9 bases and J by 0 bases, leaving 16 bases between them. Germline CDR1 is LGHNT and CDR2 is FRNRAP. The CDR3 nucleotides are TGTGCTAGCGCCGGGGGACACTCGAGCACAGATACGCAGTATTTT. Protein: CASAGGHSSTDTQYF.

This clonotype was seen ten or more times. The V gene is TRBV6-1, the J gene TRBJ1-2, with D unclear. This CDR3 comprises 12 residues. Germline loops: CDR1 MNHNS, CDR2 SASEGT. The V gene lost 3 bases and the J gene lost 9 bases, with 11 bases spanning the gap. CDR3 nucleotide sequence: TGTGCCAGCAGTGAGGCGGATTGGAGCTACACCTTC. Its protein product is CASSEADWSYTF.

This clonotype was seen many times. The V call is TRBV11-3, the J call TRBJ2-3; no clear D gene. V was cut by 0 bases and J by 2 bases, with 9 bases left in between. CDR3 length: 15 amino acids. The germline V gene has CDR1 SGHNT and CDR2 YENEEA. CDR3: CASSLDYQDTDTQYF. The DNA of the CDR3 is TGTGCCAGCAGCTTAGATTACCAGGACACAGATACGCAGTATTTT.

This clonotype was seen many times. The rearrangement uses TRBV7-9 and TRBJ2-1; 10 bases are shared with TRBD2. There are 18 residues in the CDR3. With 1 base clipped from V and 0 bases from J, the junction kept 6 bases outside the gene matches. Germline CDR1 reads SEHNR; CDR2 reads FQNEAQ (reference sequence). This CDR3 is CASSLGKLAGYSYNEQFF. Written as DNA, the CDR3 is TGTGCCAGCAGCTTAGGTAAACTAGCGGGGTACTCCTACAATGAGCAGTTCTTC.

The chain recombines TRBV9 with TRBJ2-3, with 9 bases lining up with TRBD2. V shed 0 bases, J shed 1 base, and the junction held 9 bases outside the gene matches. Germline V lookup: CDR1 SGDLS, CDR2 YYNGEE. The CDR3 has 18 residues. The CDR3 is CASSVGLAETTRTDTQYF. For the CDR3, the DNA is TGTGCCAGCAGCGTAGGACTAGCGGAAACAACACGCACAGATACGCAGTATTTT.

V gene TRBV24-1 combines with J gene TRBJ2-3; D is unresolved. Germline V gene sequence: CDR1 KGHDR, CDR2 SFDVKD. This CDR3 has 14 residues. V shed 3 bases and J shed 5 bases, with 11 bases lying between them. The CDR3 region is CATSDPNSQDTQYF. The DNA for the CDR3 is TGTGCCACCAGTGATCCGAACTCGCAAGATACGCAGTATTTT.

This clonotype occurred many times. The gene calls are TRBV28 and TRBJ1-1; 9 bases match TRBD1. The J segment lost 4 bases and the V segment lost 6 bases, leaving 9 bases of the junction unmatched. Germline CDR1 is MDHEN and CDR2 is SYDVKM. The CDR3 runs 15 residues. CDR3 protein: CASSDPGTGSTEAFF. In DNA form, the CDR3 reads TGTGCCAGCAGCGATCCCGGGACAGGGTCCACTGAAGCTTTCTTT.